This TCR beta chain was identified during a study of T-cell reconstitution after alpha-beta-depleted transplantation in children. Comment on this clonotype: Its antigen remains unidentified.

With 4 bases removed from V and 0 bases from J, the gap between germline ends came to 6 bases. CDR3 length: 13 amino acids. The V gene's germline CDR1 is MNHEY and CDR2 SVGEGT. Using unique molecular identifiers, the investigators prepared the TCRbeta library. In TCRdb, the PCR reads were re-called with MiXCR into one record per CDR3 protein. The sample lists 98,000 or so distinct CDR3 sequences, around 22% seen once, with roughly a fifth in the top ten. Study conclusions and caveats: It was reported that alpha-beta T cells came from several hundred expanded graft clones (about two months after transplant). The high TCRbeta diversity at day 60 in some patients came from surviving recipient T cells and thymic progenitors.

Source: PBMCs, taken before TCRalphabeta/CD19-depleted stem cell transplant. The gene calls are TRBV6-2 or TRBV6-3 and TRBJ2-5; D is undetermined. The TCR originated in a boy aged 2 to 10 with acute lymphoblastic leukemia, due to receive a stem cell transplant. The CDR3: CASSSRYQETQYF. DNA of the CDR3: TGTGCCAGCAGTTCCAGGTACCAAGAGACCCAGTACTTC.